This is a list of T cell receptor beta chains from one sample in a study of cytomegalovirus exposure and HLA in healthy donors. Assay: immunoSEQ multiplex PCR; the TCRdb copy retains only in-frame clones and omits some. The sample has fewer than 65,000 clones, roughly 82% seen once; the top ten hold around 1.4%. What was sequenced was PBMCs. The receptors derive from a man younger than 45 in good health and CMV-seronegative. Each CDR3 is given with its conserved first and last residue. Each record gives: J gene, clone size, D gene, V gene, CDR3 protein, CDR3 DNA. D genes are given only for firm matches. Rows give clone size only sometimes, using once, few, many, or a class for an expanded clone.

TRBJ2-1	-	TRBD1	TRBV18	CASSPLRDRGNEQFF	TGTGCCAGCTCACCACTTAGAGACAGGGGCAATGAGCAGTTCTTC
TRBJ2-3	-	TRBD2	TRBV29-1	CSVHKGTSDPDTQYF	TGCAGCGTTCACAAAGGCACTAGCGATCCAGATACGCAGTACTTT
TRBJ2-1	-	-	TRBV6-5	CASSLRPRGEQFF	TGTGCCAGCAGCCTTAGACCCAGGGGAGAGCAGTTCTTC
TRBJ2-7	few	TRBD1	TRBV6-4	CASSDSRDRGYEQYF	TGTGCCAGCAGTGACTCACGGGACAGGGGTTACGAGCAGTACTTC
TRBJ2-1	-	-	TRBV7-9	CASSLRDSYLYNEQFF	TGTGCCAGCAGCTTAAGGGACTCCTACCTCTACAATGAGCAGTTCTTC
TRBJ2-7	-	TRBD1	TRBV15	CATSRGGTGNQRRYEQYF	TGTGCCACCAGCAGAGGCGGGACAGGGAACCAACGTCGGTACGAGCAGTACTTC
TRBJ2-3	-	TRBD2	TRBV29-1	CSVARMGSGSTDTQYF	TGCAGCGTTGCCCGAATGGGTAGCGGGAGCACAGATACGCAGTATTTT
TRBJ2-7	-	-	TRBV30	CAWSSTEQYF	TGTGCCTGGAGTAGCACCGAGCAGTACTTC
TRBJ2-1	-	-	TRBV18	CASSPDSYNEQFF	TGTGCCAGCTCACCAGACAGTTACAATGAGCAGTTCTTC
TRBJ1-6	-	-	TRBV7-9	CASRSGSFLADSPLHF	TGTGCCAGCAGATCAGGGAGTTTCCTAGCGGATTCACCCCTCCACTTT
TRBJ1-1	-	-	TRBV5-1	CASSGTGGTEAFF	TGCGCCAGCAGCGGCACCGGGGGTACTGAAGCTTTCTTT
TRBJ2-7	-	TRBD1	TRBV18	CASSPGQGTYEQYF	TGTGCCAGCTCACCGGGACAGGGCACCTACGAGCAGTACTTC
TRBJ2-3	-	TRBD2	TRBV7-7	CASSPGLAGADTQYF	TGTGCTAGCAGCCCGGGACTAGCGGGAGCAGATACGCAGTATTTT